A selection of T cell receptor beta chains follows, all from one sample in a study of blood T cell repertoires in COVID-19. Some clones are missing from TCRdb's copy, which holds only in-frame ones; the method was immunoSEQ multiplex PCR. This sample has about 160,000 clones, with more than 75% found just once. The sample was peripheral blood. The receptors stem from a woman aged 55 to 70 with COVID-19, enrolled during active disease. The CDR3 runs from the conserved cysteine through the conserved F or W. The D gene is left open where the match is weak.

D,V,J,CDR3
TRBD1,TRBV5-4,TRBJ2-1,CAGLGQGGNEQFF
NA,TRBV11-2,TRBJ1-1,CASITRRATEAFF
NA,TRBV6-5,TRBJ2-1,CASSPYLNNEQFF
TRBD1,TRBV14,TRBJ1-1,CASSLRTGRATEAFF
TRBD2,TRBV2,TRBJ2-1,CASSESGGTYNEQFF
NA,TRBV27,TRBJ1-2,CASSKLSGGYGYTF
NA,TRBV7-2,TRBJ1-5,CASSLSFSVVQPQHF
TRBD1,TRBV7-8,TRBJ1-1,CASSRQGGTEAFF
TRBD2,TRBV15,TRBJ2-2,CATSRGTVIAGGYGELFF
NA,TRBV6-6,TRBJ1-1,CASSYWEGAFF
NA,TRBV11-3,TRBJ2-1,CASSETLLGEQFF
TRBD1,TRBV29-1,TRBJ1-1,CSVEGQGATEAFF
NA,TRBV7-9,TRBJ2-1,CASSPRSLSSYNEQFF
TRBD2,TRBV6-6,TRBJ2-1,CASSYAGVGNEQFF
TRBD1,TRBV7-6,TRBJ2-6,CASTKTGPVAGANVLTF
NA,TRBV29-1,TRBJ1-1,CSVSPTGWTEAFF
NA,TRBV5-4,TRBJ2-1,CASSLEDSSYNEQFF
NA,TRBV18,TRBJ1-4,CASSPVRATNEKLFF
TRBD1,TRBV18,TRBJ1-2,CASSPPGQGTLGYTF
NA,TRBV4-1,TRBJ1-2,CASSHGTPVNYGYTF
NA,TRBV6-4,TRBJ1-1,CASSEGQNTEAFF
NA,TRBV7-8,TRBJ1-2,CASGRTNYGYTF
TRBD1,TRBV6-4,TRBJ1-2,CASRQGAEFGYTF
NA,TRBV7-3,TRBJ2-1,CASSLSPTSRYVNEQFF
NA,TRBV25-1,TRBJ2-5,CASSESLTGLLVGQYF
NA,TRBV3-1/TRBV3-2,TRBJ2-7,CASSQDPVSGEQYF
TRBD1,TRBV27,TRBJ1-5,CASSLPDRENGNQPQHF
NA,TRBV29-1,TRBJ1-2,CSVNRVGGGYTF
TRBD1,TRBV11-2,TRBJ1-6,CASSLATGVNSPLHF
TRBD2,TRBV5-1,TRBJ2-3,CASSERPGLRDTQYF
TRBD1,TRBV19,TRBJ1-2,CASNGDRGQNYGYTF
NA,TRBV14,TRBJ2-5,CASSQTQGRETQYF
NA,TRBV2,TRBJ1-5,CASREGNQPQHF
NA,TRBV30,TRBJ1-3,CAWVRDRVFGNTIYF